The 2 T cell receptor beta chains in this list originate from one sample, sequenced in a study of regulatory T cells in long-lasting Graves disease. Indicated time point: newly diagnosed GD, antithyroid drugs for less than 3 months. PBMCs provided the RNA from which the TCR library was made. The TCR beta library used iRepertoire HTBI primers with Arm-PCR amplification of CDR3. Via MiXCR, TCRdb re-called the multiplex PCR reads, giving one row per CDR3 protein. The table lists more than 400,000 distinct CDR3 sequences, about 16% of them singletons, with approximately 12% in the top ten. These data are also associated with another study on T cells in Graves' hyperthyroidism and ophthalmopathy.

The material was peripheral blood mononuclear cells (PBMCs), obtained at new diagnosis, from a patient treated with antithyroid drugs. These receptors all stem from a man in his forties with Graves disease.

This clonotype was seen only once. One base away lies a much larger clone, so this may be a sequencing read error. V gene TRBV27 combines with J gene TRBJ2-2, with D unresolved. CDR3 length: 13 amino acids. Germline V gene lookup returns CDR1 MNHEY and CDR2 SMNVEV (reference sequence). The CDR3, as DNA: TGTGCCGGCAGTCGACTTACCGACGGGGAGCTGTTTTTT. It is translated as CAGSRLTDGELFF.

This clonotype was seen ten or more times. The J gene is TRBJ2-2, the V gene TRBV27; TRBD2 matches at 11 bases. Germline values: CDR1 MNHEY, CDR2 SMNVEV (reference sequence). The J segment lost 5 bases and the V segment lost 4 bases, leaving 6 bases of the junction unmatched. This CDR3 contains 16 residues. The CDR3 is CASSSRLAGRTGELFF. The CDR3 bases are TGTGCCAGCAGTTCCCGACTAGCGGGAAGGACCGGGGAGCTGTTTTTT.